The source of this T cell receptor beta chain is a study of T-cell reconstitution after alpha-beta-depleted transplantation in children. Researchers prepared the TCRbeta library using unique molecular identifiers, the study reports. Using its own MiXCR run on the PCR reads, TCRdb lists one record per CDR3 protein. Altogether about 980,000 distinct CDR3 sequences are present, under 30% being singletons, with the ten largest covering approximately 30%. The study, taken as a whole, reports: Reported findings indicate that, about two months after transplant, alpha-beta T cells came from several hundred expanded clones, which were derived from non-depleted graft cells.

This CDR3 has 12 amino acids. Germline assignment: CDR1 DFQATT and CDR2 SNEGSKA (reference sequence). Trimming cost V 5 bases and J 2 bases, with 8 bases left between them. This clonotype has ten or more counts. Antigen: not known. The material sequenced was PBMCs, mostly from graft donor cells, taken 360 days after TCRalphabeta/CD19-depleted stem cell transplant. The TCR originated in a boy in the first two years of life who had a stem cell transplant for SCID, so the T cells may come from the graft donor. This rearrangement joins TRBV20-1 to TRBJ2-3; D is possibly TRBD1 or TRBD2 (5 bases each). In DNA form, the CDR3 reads TGCAGTGCTGGGGACCTCACAGATACGCAGTATTTT. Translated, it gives CSAGDLTDTQYF.